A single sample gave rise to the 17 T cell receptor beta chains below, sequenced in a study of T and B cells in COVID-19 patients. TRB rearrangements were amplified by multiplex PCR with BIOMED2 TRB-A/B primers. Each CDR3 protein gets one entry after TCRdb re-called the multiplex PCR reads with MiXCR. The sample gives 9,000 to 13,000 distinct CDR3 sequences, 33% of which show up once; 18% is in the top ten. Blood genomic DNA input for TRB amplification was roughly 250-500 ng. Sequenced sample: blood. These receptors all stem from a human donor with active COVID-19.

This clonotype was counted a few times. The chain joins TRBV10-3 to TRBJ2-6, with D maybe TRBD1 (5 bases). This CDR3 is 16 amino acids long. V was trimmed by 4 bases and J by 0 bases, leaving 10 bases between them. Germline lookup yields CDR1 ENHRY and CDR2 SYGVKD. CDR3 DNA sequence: TGTGCCATCAGTGTTGACAGCCCCTCTGGGGCCAACGTCCTGACTTTC. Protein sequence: CAISVDSPSGANVLTF.

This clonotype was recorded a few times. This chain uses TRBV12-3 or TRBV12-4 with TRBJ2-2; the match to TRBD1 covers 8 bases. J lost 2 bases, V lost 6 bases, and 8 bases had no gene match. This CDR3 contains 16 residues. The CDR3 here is CASSTRQGTNTGELFF. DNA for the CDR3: TGTGCCAGCAGCACCAGACAGGGGACTAACACCGGGGAGCTGTTTTTT.

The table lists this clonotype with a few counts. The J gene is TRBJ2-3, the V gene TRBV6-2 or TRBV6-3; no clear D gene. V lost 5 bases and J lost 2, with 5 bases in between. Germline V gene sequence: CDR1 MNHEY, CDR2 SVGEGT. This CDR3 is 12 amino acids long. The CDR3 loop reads CASSPYTDTQYF. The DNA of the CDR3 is TGTGCCAGCAGTCCTTACACAGATACGCAGTATTTT.

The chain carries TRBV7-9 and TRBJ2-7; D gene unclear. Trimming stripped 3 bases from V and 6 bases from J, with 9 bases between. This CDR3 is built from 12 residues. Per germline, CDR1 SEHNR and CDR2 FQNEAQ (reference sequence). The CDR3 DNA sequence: TGTGCCAGCAGCTTGTTATTCGGCGAGCAGTACTTC. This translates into CASSLLFGEQYF.

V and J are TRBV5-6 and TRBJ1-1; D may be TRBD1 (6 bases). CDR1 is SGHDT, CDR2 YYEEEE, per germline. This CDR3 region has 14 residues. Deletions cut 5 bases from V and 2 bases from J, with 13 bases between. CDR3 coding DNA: TGTGCCAGCAGTTTAAGGGGGGGAAACACTGAAGCTTTCTTT. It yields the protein CASSLRGGNTEAFF.

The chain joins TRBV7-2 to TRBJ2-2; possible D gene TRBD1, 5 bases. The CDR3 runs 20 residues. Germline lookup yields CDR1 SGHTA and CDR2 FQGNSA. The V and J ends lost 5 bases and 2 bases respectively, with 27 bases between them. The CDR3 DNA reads TGTGCCAGCAGCCCAGGGTACAGGCCCCTCGCCGGACGTAACACCGGGGAGCTGTTTTTT. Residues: CASSPGYRPLAGRNTGELFF. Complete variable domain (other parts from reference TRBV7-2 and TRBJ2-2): GAGVSQSPSNKVTEKGKDVELRCDPISGHTALYWYRQSLGQGLEFLIYFQGNSAPDKSGLPSDRFSAERTGGSVSTLTIQRTQQEDSAVYLCASSPGYRPLAGRNTGELFFGEGSRLTVL.

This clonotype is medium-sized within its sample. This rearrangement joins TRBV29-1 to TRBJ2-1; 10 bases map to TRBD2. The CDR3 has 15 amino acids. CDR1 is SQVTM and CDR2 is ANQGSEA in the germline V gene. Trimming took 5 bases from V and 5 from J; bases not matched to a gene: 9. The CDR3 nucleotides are TGCAGCGTTCAACGGACTAGCGGTCCAGACAATGAGCAGTTCTTC. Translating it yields CSVQRTSGPDNEQFF.

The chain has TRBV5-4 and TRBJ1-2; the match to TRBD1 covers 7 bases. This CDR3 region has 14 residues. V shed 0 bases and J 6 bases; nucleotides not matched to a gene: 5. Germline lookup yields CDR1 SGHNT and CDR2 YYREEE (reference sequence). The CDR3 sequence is CASSLVMQGDGYTF. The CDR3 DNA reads TGTGCCAGCAGCTTGGTAATGCAGGGGGATGGCTACACCTTC. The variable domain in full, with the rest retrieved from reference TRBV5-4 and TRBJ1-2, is ETGVTQSPTHLIKTRGQQVTLRCSSQSGHNTVSWYQQALGQGPQFIFQYYREEENGRGNFPPRFSGLQFPNYSSELNVNALELDDSALYLCASSLVMQGDGYTFGSGTRLTVV.

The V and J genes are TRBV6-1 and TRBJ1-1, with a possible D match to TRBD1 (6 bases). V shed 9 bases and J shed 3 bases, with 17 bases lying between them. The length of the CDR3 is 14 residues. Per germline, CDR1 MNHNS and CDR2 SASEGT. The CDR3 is CASRTQGQHTEAFF. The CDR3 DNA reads TGTGCCAGTAGGACTCAGGGGCAACACACTGAAGCTTTCTTT.

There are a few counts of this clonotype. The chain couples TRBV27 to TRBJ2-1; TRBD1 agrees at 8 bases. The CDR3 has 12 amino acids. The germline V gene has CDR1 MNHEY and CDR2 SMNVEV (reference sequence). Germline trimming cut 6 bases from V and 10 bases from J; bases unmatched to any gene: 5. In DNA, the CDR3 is TGTGCCAGCAGGCAGGGGGCGCGCGAGCAGTTCTTC. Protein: CASRQGAREQFF.

The DNA of the CDR3 is TGTGCCAGCAGTTACTCGGCTTATATGAACACTGAAGCTTTCTTT. Translation: CASSYSAYMNTEAFF. V is TRBV6-2 or TRBV6-3 and J is TRBJ1-1; the D is unclear. Germline V gives CDR1 MNHEY, CDR2 SVGEGT. V lost 0 bases and J 0 bases, leaving 8 bases between the germline ends. CDR3 size: 15 residues.

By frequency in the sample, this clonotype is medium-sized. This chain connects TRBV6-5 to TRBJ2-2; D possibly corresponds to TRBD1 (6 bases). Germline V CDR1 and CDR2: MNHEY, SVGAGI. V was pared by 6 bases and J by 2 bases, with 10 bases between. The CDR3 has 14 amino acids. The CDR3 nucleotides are TGTGCCAGCAGCCGGGACACAAACACCGGGGAGCTGTTTTTT. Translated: CASSRDTNTGELFF.

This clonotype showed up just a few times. CDR3 amino acids: CASSEEADYNEQFF. CDR3 nucleotide sequence: TGTGCCAGCAGTGAGGAGGCAGATTACAATGAGCAGTTCTTC. This chain links TRBV6-4 with TRBJ2-1; D may be TRBD2 (5 bases). The CDR3 has 14 amino acids. Germline V CDR1 and CDR2: MRHNA, SNTAGT. V was shortened by 3 bases and J by 4 bases, with 10 bases between the two germline ends.

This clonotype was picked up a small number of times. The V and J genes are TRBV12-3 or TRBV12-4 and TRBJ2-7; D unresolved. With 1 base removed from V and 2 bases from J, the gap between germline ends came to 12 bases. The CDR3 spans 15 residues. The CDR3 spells CASSLGQNAAYEQYF. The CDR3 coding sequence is TGTGCCAGCAGTTTAGGGCAGAATGCGGCCTACGAGCAGTACTTC.

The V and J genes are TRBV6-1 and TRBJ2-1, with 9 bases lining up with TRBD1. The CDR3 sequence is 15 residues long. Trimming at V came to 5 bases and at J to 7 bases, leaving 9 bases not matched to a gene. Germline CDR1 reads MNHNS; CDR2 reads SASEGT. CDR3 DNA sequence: TGTGCCAGCAGTTTCTCCGGGACAGGGAGGAATGAGCAGTTCTTC. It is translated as CASSFSGTGRNEQFF.

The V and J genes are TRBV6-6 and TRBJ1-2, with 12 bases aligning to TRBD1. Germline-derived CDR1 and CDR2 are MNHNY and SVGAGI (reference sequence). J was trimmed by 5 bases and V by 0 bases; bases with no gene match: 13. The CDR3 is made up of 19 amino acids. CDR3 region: CASSYSGDRGRLRTYGYTF. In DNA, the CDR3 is TGTGCCAGCAGTTACTCCGGGGACAGGGGGCGGCTGAGGACGTATGGCTACACCTTC.

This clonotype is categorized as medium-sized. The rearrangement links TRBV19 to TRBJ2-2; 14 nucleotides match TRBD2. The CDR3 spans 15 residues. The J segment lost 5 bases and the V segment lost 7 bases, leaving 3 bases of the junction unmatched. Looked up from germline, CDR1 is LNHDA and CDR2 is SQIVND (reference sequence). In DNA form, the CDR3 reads TGTGCCAGTATAGGGACTAGCGGGAGTACCGGGGAGCTGTTTTTT. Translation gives CASIGTSGSTGELFF. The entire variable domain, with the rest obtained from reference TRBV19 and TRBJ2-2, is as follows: DGGITQSPKYLFRKEGQNVTLSCEQNLNHDAMYWYRQDPGQGLRLIYYSQIVNDFQKGDIAEGYSVSREKKESFPLTVTSAQKNPTAFYLCASIGTSGSTGELFFGEGSRLTVL.